The rows below give T cell receptor beta chains drawn from one sample of a study of cytomegalovirus exposure and HLA in healthy donors. The repertoire was sequenced with immunoSEQ multiplex PCR; TCRdb's copy has only in-frame clones and lacks some. Of about 130,000 clones listed, about 80% are singletons. The sequenced sample consisted of PBMCs. These TCRs come from a male donor in good health and CMV-seronegative. The CDR3 runs from the conserved cysteine through the conserved F or W. The order of the fields is J gene, V gene, clone size, D gene, CDR3 protein, CDR3 DNA. A D gene is named only where the DNA matches it firmly. For some rows the clone size is stated as once, few or many, or as a class when expanded; others skip it.

j_call: TRBJ1-5
v_call: TRBV28
clone_size: .
d_call: .
cdr3_aa: CASSSSLGAGVGNQPQHF
cdr3_nt: TGTGCCAGCAGTTCATCTCTGGGGGCTGGGGTTGGCAATCAGCCCCAGCATTTT

j_call: TRBJ2-5
v_call: TRBV4-1
clone_size: .
d_call: .
cdr3_aa: CASSQEGRETQYF
cdr3_nt: TGCGCCAGCAGCCAAGAGGGGAGAGAGACCCAGTACTTC

j_call: TRBJ1-4
v_call: TRBV18
clone_size: .
d_call: TRBD1
cdr3_aa: CASSPEQGAREKLFF
cdr3_nt: TGTGCCAGCTCACCAGAACAGGGGGCGCGTGAAAAACTGTTTTTT

j_call: TRBJ1-2
v_call: TRBV7-6
clone_size: .
d_call: TRBD1
cdr3_aa: CASSPGKGAVYGYTF
cdr3_nt: TGTGCCAGCAGCCCCGGAAAGGGGGCAGTCTATGGCTACACCTTC

j_call: TRBJ1-1
v_call: TRBV6-5
clone_size: .
d_call: .
cdr3_aa: CASSYADRNTEAFF
cdr3_nt: TGTGCCAGCAGCTACGCGGACAGGAACACTGAAGCTTTCTTT

j_call: TRBJ2-3
v_call: TRBV6-5
clone_size: .
d_call: TRBD2
cdr3_aa: CASSILAGTTDTQYF
cdr3_nt: TGTGCCAGCAGCATACTAGCGGGGACCACAGATACGCAGTATTTT

j_call: TRBJ2-3
v_call: TRBV19
clone_size: .
d_call: .
cdr3_aa: CASSGRLRNTQYF
cdr3_nt: TGTGCCAGTAGTGGCAGACTAAGAAATACGCAGTATTTT

j_call: TRBJ2-2
v_call: TRBV2
clone_size: .
d_call: TRBD2
cdr3_aa: CASSGRGLAGAGELFF
cdr3_nt: TGTGCCAGCAGTGGAAGGGGACTAGCGGGGGCCGGGGAGCTGTTTTTT

j_call: TRBJ1-6
v_call: TRBV30
clone_size: once
d_call: .
cdr3_aa: CAWSVTGFDSPLHF
cdr3_nt: TGTGCCTGGAGTGTAACAGGGTTTGATTCACCCCTCCACTTT

j_call: TRBJ2-7
v_call: TRBV5-1
clone_size: .
d_call: .
cdr3_aa: CASSLGSEYEQYF
cdr3_nt: TGCGCCAGCAGCTTGGGAAGTGAGTACGAGCAGTACTTC

j_call: TRBJ2-7
v_call: TRBV30
clone_size: few
d_call: .
cdr3_aa: CAWSYSYEQYF
cdr3_nt: TGTGCCTGGAGTTACTCCTACGAGCAGTACTTC

j_call: TRBJ1-1
v_call: TRBV7-9
clone_size: .
d_call: .
cdr3_aa: CASSAENTEAFF
cdr3_nt: TGTGCCAGCAGCGCGGAGAACACTGAAGCTTTCTTT

j_call: TRBJ2-7
v_call: TRBV29-1
clone_size: .
d_call: .
cdr3_aa: CSVEDLVGEQYF
cdr3_nt: TGCAGCGTTGAAGATCTAGTTGGGGAGCAGTACTTC

j_call: TRBJ2-5
v_call: TRBV10-2
clone_size: once
d_call: .
cdr3_aa: CASSPSEASETQYF
cdr3_nt: TGCGCCAGCAGCCCCAGCGAGGCGTCAGAGACCCAGTACTTC

j_call: TRBJ1-3
v_call: TRBV6-5
clone_size: .
d_call: TRBD1
cdr3_aa: CASKTGDSGNTIYF
cdr3_nt: TGTGCCAGCAAGACAGGGGACTCTGGAAACACCATATATTTT

j_call: TRBJ1-2
v_call: TRBV6-1
clone_size: .
d_call: .
cdr3_aa: CASRLMQGLSYGYTF
cdr3_nt: TGTGCCAGCAGACTCATGCAGGGGCTCTCCTATGGCTACACCTTC

j_call: TRBJ2-3
v_call: TRBV5-6
clone_size: .
d_call: .
cdr3_aa: CASSLRRTLLTQYF
cdr3_nt: TGTGCCAGCAGCTTGAGGAGGACTTTACTTACGCAGTATTTT

j_call: TRBJ2-2
v_call: TRBV27
clone_size: .
d_call: TRBD2
cdr3_aa: CASSVTSGGGGTGELFF
cdr3_nt: TGTGCCAGCAGTGTGACTAGCGGGGGGGGAGGGACCGGGGAGCTGTTTTTT

j_call: TRBJ2-7
v_call: TRBV29-1
clone_size: .
d_call: TRBD2
cdr3_aa: CSVGGGREIGPYEQYF
cdr3_nt: TGCAGCGTTGGTGGCGGGAGAGAGATTGGGCCCTACGAGCAGTACTTC

j_call: TRBJ1-5
v_call: TRBV12-5
clone_size: .
d_call: TRBD1
cdr3_aa: CASGLVHWDSSNQPQHF
cdr3_nt: TGTGCTAGTGGTTTGGTACATTGGGACAGTAGCAATCAGCCCCAGCATTTT

j_call: TRBJ2-2
v_call: TRBV19
clone_size: .
d_call: TRBD1
cdr3_aa: CASSVTAGQGFTGELFF
cdr3_nt: TGTGCCAGTAGTGTGACCGCGGGACAGGGGTTCACCGGGGAGCTGTTTTTT

j_call: TRBJ1-1
v_call: TRBV7-2
clone_size: .
d_call: .
cdr3_aa: CASSLVGGNTEAFF
cdr3_nt: TGTGCCAGCAGCTTAGTAGGGGGAAACACTGAAGCTTTCTTT

j_call: TRBJ2-1
v_call: TRBV6-1
clone_size: .
d_call: TRBD1
cdr3_aa: CASGGQSYNEQFF
cdr3_nt: TGTGCCAGCGGGGGACAGTCCTACAATGAGCAGTTCTTC

j_call: TRBJ1-5
v_call: TRBV5-6
clone_size: .
d_call: .
cdr3_aa: CASSLGVGNQPQHF
cdr3_nt: TGTGCCAGCAGCTTAGGGGTTGGCAATCAGCCCCAGCATTTT

j_call: TRBJ2-2
v_call: TRBV30
clone_size: few
d_call: TRBD2
cdr3_aa: CAWSVPKLAFTGELFF
cdr3_nt: TGTGCCTGGAGTGTACCCAAACTAGCGTTCACCGGGGAGCTGTTTTTT

j_call: TRBJ2-1
v_call: TRBV19
clone_size: .
d_call: TRBD1
cdr3_aa: CASTPTGVGEQFF
cdr3_nt: TGTGCCAGTACCCCGACAGGGGTTGGTGAGCAGTTCTTC

j_call: TRBJ1-5
v_call: TRBV6-1
clone_size: .
d_call: TRBD1
cdr3_aa: CASRQGASNQPQHF
cdr3_nt: TGTGCCAGCCGGCAGGGGGCGAGCAATCAGCCCCAGCATTTT

j_call: TRBJ2-7
v_call: TRBV19
clone_size: .
d_call: TRBD1
cdr3_aa: CASSEQGASYEQYF
cdr3_nt: TGTGCCAGTAGCGAACAGGGGGCTAGCTACGAGCAGTACTTC

j_call: TRBJ1-1
v_call: TRBV28
clone_size: .
d_call: .
cdr3_aa: CASSLPPGHSNTEAFF
cdr3_nt: TGTGCCAGCAGTTTACCTCCGGGACACTCGAACACTGAAGCTTTCTTT

j_call: TRBJ2-3
v_call: TRBV6-6
clone_size: .
d_call: .
cdr3_aa: CASSTLRSGRDTQYF
cdr3_nt: TGTGCCAGCAGTACCCTGCGGTCAGGGAGGGATACGCAGTATTTT

j_call: TRBJ2-3
v_call: TRBV5-1
clone_size: .
d_call: TRBD2
cdr3_aa: CASSLLTSGYTDTQYF
cdr3_nt: TGCGCCAGCAGCTTACTGACTAGCGGATACACAGATACGCAGTATTTT

j_call: TRBJ1-2
v_call: TRBV7-2
clone_size: .
d_call: .
cdr3_aa: CASSLFRAGYTF
cdr3_nt: TGTGCCAGCAGCTTATTCAGGGCTGGCTACACCTTC

j_call: TRBJ2-2
v_call: TRBV7-8
clone_size: .
d_call: TRBD1
cdr3_aa: CASSLRGGATGELFF
cdr3_nt: TGTGCCAGCAGCTTGCGAGGGGGCGCAACCGGGGAGCTGTTTTTT

j_call: TRBJ2-7
v_call: TRBV6-4
clone_size: .
d_call: TRBD1
cdr3_aa: CASSEGPGQGGSEQYF
cdr3_nt: TGTGCCAGCAGTGAAGGGCCGGGACAGGGGGGCTCCGAGCAGTACTTC

j_call: TRBJ1-2
v_call: TRBV2
clone_size: .
d_call: .
cdr3_aa: CASSASSGANSYGYTF
cdr3_nt: TGTGCCAGCAGTGCCAGCAGCGGGGCCAACAGCTATGGCTACACCTTC

j_call: TRBJ1-1
v_call: TRBV25-1
clone_size: .
d_call: TRBD1
cdr3_aa: CASSESPGQGNTEAFF
cdr3_nt: TGTGCCAGCAGTGAATCTCCGGGACAGGGGAACACTGAAGCTTTCTTT

j_call: TRBJ2-6
v_call: TRBV18
clone_size: .
d_call: .
cdr3_aa: CASSPSGANVLTF
cdr3_nt: TGTGCCAGCTCTCCTTCTGGGGCCAACGTCCTGACTTTC

j_call: TRBJ1-5
v_call: TRBV30
clone_size: .
d_call: .
cdr3_aa: CAWSSVGGFGQPQHF
cdr3_nt: TGTGCCTGGAGTTCGGTCGGGGGGTTTGGGCAGCCCCAGCATTTT

j_call: TRBJ2-7
v_call: TRBV28
clone_size: .
d_call: TRBD1
cdr3_aa: CASSDWTGEGYEQYF
cdr3_nt: TGTGCCAGCAGCGATTGGACAGGGGAAGGCTACGAGCAGTACTTC

j_call: TRBJ2-1
v_call: TRBV6-4
clone_size: .
d_call: TRBD2
cdr3_aa: CASSERGANNEQFF
cdr3_nt: TGTGCCAGCAGCGAGCGGGGGGCTAACAATGAGCAGTTCTTC

j_call: TRBJ1-4
v_call: TRBV19
clone_size: .
d_call: .
cdr3_aa: CASSITATASNEKLFF
cdr3_nt: TGTGCCAGTAGTATAACGGCAACAGCCTCTAATGAAAAACTGTTTTTT

j_call: TRBJ2-3
v_call: TRBV28
clone_size: .
d_call: TRBD1
cdr3_aa: CASNSLQGNTDTQYF
cdr3_nt: TGTGCCAGCAACAGTTTACAGGGGAACACAGATACGCAGTATTTT

j_call: TRBJ1-5
v_call: TRBV19
clone_size: .
d_call: .
cdr3_aa: CASKPLDRISNQPQHF
cdr3_nt: TGTGCCAGCAAACCATTGGACAGAATCAGCAATCAGCCCCAGCATTTT

j_call: TRBJ2-3
v_call: TRBV7-3
clone_size: .
d_call: TRBD2
cdr3_aa: CASSLLSGGSVDTQYF
cdr3_nt: TGTGCCAGCAGCTTGCTTAGCGGGGGGTCGGTAGATACGCAGTATTTT

j_call: TRBJ2-3
v_call: TRBV6-7
clone_size: few
d_call: TRBD2
cdr3_aa: CASSYRGSSGRGSDMADTQYF
cdr3_nt: TGTGCCAGCAGTTACCGCGGCTCTAGCGGGAGGGGCTCTGATATGGCAGATACGCAGTATTTT

j_call: TRBJ2-5
v_call: TRBV5-1
clone_size: .
d_call: TRBD2
cdr3_aa: CASSGVAGAGETQYF
cdr3_nt: TGCGCCAGCAGCGGAGTAGCGGGGGCCGGGGAGACCCAGTACTTC

j_call: TRBJ2-1
v_call: TRBV6-5
clone_size: .
d_call: TRBD2
cdr3_aa: CASRFRRGAYNEQFF
cdr3_nt: TGTGCCAGCAGGTTCCGGCGGGGGGCTTACAATGAGCAGTTCTTC

j_call: TRBJ1-1
v_call: TRBV19
clone_size: .
d_call: .
cdr3_aa: CASKGRGVMNTEAFF
cdr3_nt: TGTGCCAGTAAAGGCAGGGGAGTCATGAACACTGAAGCTTTCTTT

j_call: TRBJ2-7
v_call: TRBV11-2
clone_size: .
d_call: .
cdr3_aa: CASSLSGEYEQYF
cdr3_nt: TGTGCCAGCAGCTTGTCAGGGGAGTACGAGCAGTACTTC

j_call: TRBJ2-5
v_call: TRBV28
clone_size: once
d_call: .
cdr3_aa: CASTPGGGLETQYF
cdr3_nt: TGTGCCAGCACCCCTGGAGGAGGGCTCGAGACCCAGTACTTC

j_call: TRBJ2-6
v_call: TRBV19
clone_size: .
d_call: TRBD1
cdr3_aa: CASTDRGRGANVLTF
cdr3_nt: TGTGCCAGTACCGACAGGGGGCGAGGGGCCAACGTCCTGACTTTC

j_call: TRBJ2-3
v_call: TRBV12-5
clone_size: .
d_call: .
cdr3_aa: CASGFPSGSDTQYF
cdr3_nt: TGTGCTAGTGGTTTCCCAAGCGGTTCAGATACGCAGTATTTT

j_call: TRBJ1-2
v_call: TRBV28
clone_size: .
d_call: TRBD1
cdr3_aa: CASSGTGNYGYTF
cdr3_nt: TGTGCCAGCAGTGGGACAGGGAACTATGGCTACACCTTC